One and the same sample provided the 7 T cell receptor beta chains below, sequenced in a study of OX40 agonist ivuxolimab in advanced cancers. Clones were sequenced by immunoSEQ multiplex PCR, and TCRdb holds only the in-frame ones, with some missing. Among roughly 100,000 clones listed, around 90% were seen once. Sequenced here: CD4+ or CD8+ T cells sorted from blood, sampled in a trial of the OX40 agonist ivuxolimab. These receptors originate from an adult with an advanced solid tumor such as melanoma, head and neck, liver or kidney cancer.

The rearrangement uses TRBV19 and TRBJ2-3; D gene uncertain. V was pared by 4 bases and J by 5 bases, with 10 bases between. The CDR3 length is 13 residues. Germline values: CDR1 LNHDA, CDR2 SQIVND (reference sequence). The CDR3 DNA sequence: TGTGCCAGTAGTAGCGGCACCAGAGATACGCAGTATTTT. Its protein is CASSSGTRDTQYF.

CDR3 residues: CAAGAGSSNQPQHF. In DNA form, the CDR3 reads TGTGCCGCTGGGGCAGGTAGTAGCAATCAGCCCCAGCATTTT. The chain combines TRBV7-8 with TRBJ1-5; weak D call: TRBD1 (5 bases). CDR3 length: 14 residues. CDR1 and CDR2 (germline): SGHVS, FQNEAQ. V was cut by 11 bases and J by 0 bases, with 14 bases left in between.

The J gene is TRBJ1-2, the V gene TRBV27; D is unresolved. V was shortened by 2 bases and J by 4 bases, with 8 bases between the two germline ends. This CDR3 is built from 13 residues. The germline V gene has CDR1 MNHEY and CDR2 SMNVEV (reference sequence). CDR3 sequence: CASSLRGIYGYTF. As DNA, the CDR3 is TGTGCCAGCAGTTTAAGAGGGATCTATGGCTACACCTTC.

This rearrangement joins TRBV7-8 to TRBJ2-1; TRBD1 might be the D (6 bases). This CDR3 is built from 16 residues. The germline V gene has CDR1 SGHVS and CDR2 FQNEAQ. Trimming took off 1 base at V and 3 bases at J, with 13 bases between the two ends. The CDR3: CASSLVIGTIYNEQFF. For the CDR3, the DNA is TGTGCCAGCAGCTTAGTAATCGGGACAATCTACAATGAGCAGTTCTTC. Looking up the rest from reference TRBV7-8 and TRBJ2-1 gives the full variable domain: GAGVSQSPRYKVAKRGQDVALRCDPISGHVSLFWYQQALGQGPEFLTYFQNEAQLDKSGLPSDRFFAERPEGSVSTLKIQRTQQEDSAVYLCASSLVIGTIYNEQFFGPGTRLTVL.

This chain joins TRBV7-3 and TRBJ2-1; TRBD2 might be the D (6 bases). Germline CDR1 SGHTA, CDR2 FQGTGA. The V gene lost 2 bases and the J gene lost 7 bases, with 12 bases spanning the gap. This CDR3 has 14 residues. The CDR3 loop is CASSLLGGINEQFF. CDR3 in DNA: TGTGCCAGCAGCTTATTAGGAGGGATAAATGAGCAGTTCTTC.

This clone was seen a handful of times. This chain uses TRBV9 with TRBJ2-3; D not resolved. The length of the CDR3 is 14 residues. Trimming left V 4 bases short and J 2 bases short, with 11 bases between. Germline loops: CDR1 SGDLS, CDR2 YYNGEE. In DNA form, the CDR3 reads TGTGCCAGCAGCCCCGTACGTGTCACAGATACGCAGTATTTT. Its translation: CASSPVRVTDTQYF. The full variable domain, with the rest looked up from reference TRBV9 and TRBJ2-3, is DSGVTQTPKHLITATGQRVTLRCSPRSGDLSVYWYQQSLDQGLQFLIQYYNGEERAKGNILERFSAQQFPDLHSELNLSSLELGDSALYFCASSPVRVTDTQYFGPGTRLTVL.

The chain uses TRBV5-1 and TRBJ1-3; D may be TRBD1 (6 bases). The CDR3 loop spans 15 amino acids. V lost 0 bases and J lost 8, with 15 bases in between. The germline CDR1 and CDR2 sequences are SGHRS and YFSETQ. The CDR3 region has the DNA TGCGCCAGCAGCTTGGGACAGGCGGCTGCGGACACCATATATTTT. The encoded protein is CASSLGQAAADTIYF. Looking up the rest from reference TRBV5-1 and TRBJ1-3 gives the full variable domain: KAGVTQTPRYLIKTRGQQVTLSCSPISGHRSVSWYQQTPGQGLQFLFEYFSETQRNKGNFPGRFSGRQFSNSRSEMNVSTLELGDSALYLCASSLGQAAADTIYFGEGSWLTVV.